A few counts support the clone carrying this T cell receptor beta chain. The sample is drawn from a study of T cells in Graves' hyperthyroidism and ophthalmopathy. J gave up 2 bases and V 5 bases, and 6 bases lay outside the gene matches. Looked up from germline, CDR1 is DFQATT and CDR2 is SNEGSKA (reference sequence). There are 15 residues in the CDR3. What was amplified from RNA transcripts were TCR beta CDR3 regions. HTBI primers were employed in a first-round RT-PCR of the TCR CDR3. TCRdb re-called the multiplex PCR reads through MiXCR, storing one row per CDR3 protein. The sample includes 500,000 to 650,000 distinct CDR3 sequences, about 15% of them seen just once.

This TCR was sampled from a woman between 40 and 50 years old with Graves' hyperthyroidism. V and J are TRBV20-1 and TRBJ2-3; 11 bases line up with TRBD2. The specimen sequenced was blood. The CDR3 nucleotides read TGCAGTGCTCTTAGGACTAGCGGGTTCACAGATACGCAGTATTTT. Its translation is CSALRTSGFTDTQYF.